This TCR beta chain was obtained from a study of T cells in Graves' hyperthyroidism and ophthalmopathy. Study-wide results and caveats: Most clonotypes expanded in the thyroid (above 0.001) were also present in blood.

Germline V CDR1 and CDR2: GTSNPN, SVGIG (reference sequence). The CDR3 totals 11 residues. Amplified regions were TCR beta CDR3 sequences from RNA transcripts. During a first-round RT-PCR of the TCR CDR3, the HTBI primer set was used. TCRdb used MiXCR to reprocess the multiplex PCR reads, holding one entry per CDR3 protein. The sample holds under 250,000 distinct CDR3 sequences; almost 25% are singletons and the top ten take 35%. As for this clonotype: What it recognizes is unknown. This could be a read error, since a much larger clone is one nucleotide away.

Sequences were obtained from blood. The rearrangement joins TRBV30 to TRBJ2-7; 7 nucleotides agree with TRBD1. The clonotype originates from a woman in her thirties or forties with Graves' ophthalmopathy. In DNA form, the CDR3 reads TGTGCCTGCAGTGTTACAGGGGCATGGTACTTC. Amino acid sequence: CACSVTGAWYF. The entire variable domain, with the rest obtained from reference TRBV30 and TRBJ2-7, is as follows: SQTIHQWPATLVQPVGSPLSLECTVEGTSNPNLYWYRQAAGRGLQLLFYSVGIGQISSEVPQNLSASRPQDRQFILSSKKLLLSDSGFYLCACSVTGAWYFGPGTRLTVT.